What follows are 28 T cell receptor beta chains derived from one specimen sequenced in a study of identical twins. TCRdb re-derived calls from the 5' RACE reads in MiXCR, one entry per CDR3 protein. The table lists about 890,000 distinct CDR3 sequences, roughly an eighth of them singletons. These data are also associated with another study on yellow fever vaccine responses in identical twins.

Sequencing was carried out using PBMCs. Receptors were obtained from a woman in her late teens or twenties in good health.

This chain uses TRBV20-1 with TRBJ2-3; the D is unclear. Germline values: CDR1 DFQATT, CDR2 SNEGSKA (reference sequence). CDR3 length: 15 residues. V lost 6 bases and J 2 bases, leaving 18 bases between the germline ends. The CDR3 loop is CSAISGWSATDTQYF. DNA for the CDR3: TGCAGTGCCATAAGTGGGTGGTCCGCCACAGATACGCAGTATTTT.

This clonotype has just a few counts. The rearrangement joins TRBV11-2 to TRBJ2-7; D is undetermined. There are 12 residues in the CDR3. Trimming pared 5 bases from V and 5 bases from J, leaving 10 bases between. Per the germline V gene, CDR1 is SGHAT and CDR2 is FQNNGV. CDR3 sequence: CASSPYPNEQYF. CDR3 DNA: TGTGCCAGCAGCCCCTACCCGAACGAGCAGTACTTC.

This clonotype was observed a handful of times. The chain recombines TRBV9 with TRBJ2-2; the match to TRBD2 covers 9 bases. Germline V gives CDR1 SGDLS, CDR2 YYNGEE. This CDR3 spans 16 amino acids. V lost 2 bases and J lost 4; bases outside the gene matches: 6. CDR3 coding DNA: TGTGCCAGCAGCGTTATAGCGGGGGCGGTCACCGGGGAGCTGTTTTTT. Its translation is CASSVIAGAVTGELFF.

This clonotype has just a few counts. This sequence joins TRBV12-3 or TRBV12-4 and TRBJ1-2; unclear D gene. V lost 4 bases and J lost 4, with 10 bases in between. The CDR3 has 13 residues. CDR3 sequence: CASSSLAGYGYTF. DNA of the CDR3: TGTGCCAGCAGTTCTCTCGCAGGCTATGGCTACACCTTC.

The table lists this clonotype with a few counts. This chain joins TRBV3-1 and TRBJ2-1; D is undetermined. The CDR3 has 13 amino acids. Germline V gene data show CDR1 as LGHDT and CDR2 as YNNKEL (reference sequence). The ends were cut back, 0 bases at V and 13 bases at J, with 13 bases in the middle. CDR3 region: CASSQDVTRRQFF. The CDR3 DNA is TGTGCCAGCAGCCAAGATGTCACCCGCCGCCAGTTCTTC.

The rearrangement joins TRBV6-1 to TRBJ1-2; TRBD1 agrees at 9 bases. This CDR3 is 14 amino acids long. Trimming removed 2 bases from V and 6 bases from J; junction bases left unmatched: 4. Per germline, CDR1 MNHNS and CDR2 SASEGT. In DNA, the CDR3 is TGTGCCAGCAGTGAACATACAGGGGGCGATGGCTACACCTTC. Amino acids: CASSEHTGGDGYTF.

The J gene is TRBJ2-6, the V gene TRBV5-1; 9 nucleotides match TRBD1. Unmatched junction bases numbered 9, after V lost 4 bases and J lost 4 bases. The CDR3 totals 17 residues. Germline V CDR1 and CDR2: SGHRS, YFSETQ. The CDR3 sequence: CASSPGTGYRGANVLTF. The CDR3 DNA is TGCGCCAGCAGCCCCGGGACAGGGTATAGGGGGGCCAACGTCCTGACTTTC.

The chain is built from TRBV6-1 and TRBJ2-3; TRBD1 matches 7 bases. Germline CDR1 and CDR2: MNHNS and SASEGT. The length of the CDR3 is 17 residues. V shed 2 bases, J shed 3 bases, and the junction held 11 bases outside the gene matches. The CDR3 sequence is CASSEPGTALGTDTQYF. For the CDR3, the DNA is TGTGCCAGCAGTGAACCCGGGACAGCCCTCGGGACAGATACGCAGTATTTT.

In this sample, this clonotype turned up a few times. The chain links TRBV6-1 to TRBJ2-2; D unclear. The ends were cut back, 4 bases at V and 0 bases at J, with 12 bases in the middle. The CDR3 spans 16 residues. Germline lookup yields CDR1 MNHNS and CDR2 SASEGT. The CDR3 protein is CASSGVWAANTGELFF. In nucleotides, the CDR3 is TGTGCCAGCAGTGGAGTTTGGGCAGCGAACACCGGGGAGCTGTTTTTT.

The table lists this clonotype with many counts. J is TRBJ2-1 and V is TRBV7-7; either TRBD1 or TRBD2 may fit D (5 bases each). The CDR3 consists of 14 residues. Germline CDR1 SSHAT, CDR2 FNYEAQ (reference sequence). V gave up 0 bases and J gave up 4 bases, with 7 bases separating them. DNA for the CDR3: TGTGCCAGCAGCTTAGCGGGGGTGTACAATGAGCAGTTCTTC. This gives the protein CASSLAGVYNEQFF.

With respect to this clonotype: The CDR3 carries no conserved terminal phenylalanine or tryptophan, so it likely arises from a read error. V gene TRBV20-1 combines with J gene TRBJ2-2; D possibly corresponds to TRBD2 (5 bases). CDR3 size: 14 residues. Germline V gives CDR1 DFQATT, CDR2 SNEGSKA (reference sequence). Trimming left V 5 bases short and J 5 bases short, with 15 bases between. CDR3 sequence reads: CSAPDPRRTGELFS. The CDR3 nucleotides are TGCAGTGCTCCGGACCCTAGGAGGACCGGGGAGCTGTTTTCT.

On this clonotype: The junction departs from the called germline gene at one end, perhaps through a read error. V and J are TRBV12-3 or TRBV12-4 and TRBJ2-1; 8 bases agree with TRBD2. The CDR3 consists of 15 residues. The DNA for the CDR3 is TGTGCCAGCTGTTTAGCGGGGAGCTCCTACAATGAGCAGTTCTTC. This sequence encodes CASCLAGSSYNEQFF.

This sequence joins TRBV20-1 and TRBJ2-1, with 8 positions matching TRBD2. Germline V gene data show CDR1 as DFQATT and CDR2 as SNEGSKA (reference sequence). V was clipped by 2 bases and J by 6 bases; unmatched bases: 12. The CDR3 has 16 amino acids. The CDR3 region has the DNA TGCAGTGCTAGAACCCACCCGGGACTAGATTTCAATGAGCAGTTCTTC. This sequence encodes CSARTHPGLDFNEQFF.

This clonotype has more than one count but fewer than ten. The chain recombines TRBV7-2 with TRBJ2-1; D unclear. The V end lost 2 bases, the J end lost 10 bases, and 6 bases lay between the germline ends. The CDR3 is 11 amino acids. CDR1 and CDR2 (germline): SGHTA, FQGNSA. The CDR3 is CASSLYVEQFF. The CDR3 DNA reads TGTGCCAGCAGCTTATATGTCGAGCAGTTCTTC.

This clonotype showed up many times. The chain is built from TRBV4-1 and TRBJ2-3, with D perhaps matching TRBD2 (6 bases). Germline V gene lookup returns CDR1 MGHRA and CDR2 YSYEKL. The V end was cut by 4 bases, the J end by 1 base, with 9 bases between. CDR3 length equals 14 residues. CDR3 nucleotide sequence: TGCGCCAGCAGCCGCGAGCGGGGCACAGATACGCAGTATTTT. This codes for CASSRERGTDTQYF.

The chain is built from TRBV20-1 and TRBJ1-3; TRBD1 might be the D (6 bases). Germline loops: CDR1 DFQATT, CDR2 SNEGSKA (reference sequence). CDR3 length: 12 residues. Trimming removed 4 bases at V and 7 bases at J, with 11 bases between. CDR3 in amino acids: CSAITGSNTIYF. The CDR3, as DNA: TGCAGTGCTATTACAGGGTCGAACACCATATATTTT.

This clonotype has a handful of counts. This rearrangement joins TRBV12-3 or TRBV12-4 to TRBJ1-5, with 8 bases aligning to TRBD1. Unmatched junction bases numbered 7, after V lost 5 bases and J lost 4 bases. The CDR3 has 15 residues. The CDR3 DNA reads as TGTGCCAGCAGTATACGACAGGGGACGAATCAGCCCCAGCATTTT. As protein: CASSIRQGTNQPQHF.

This clonotype appeared a few times. The J gene is TRBJ2-1, the V gene TRBV7-8; possibly TRBD2 for D (6 bases). V was trimmed by 4 bases and J by 3 bases, leaving 10 bases between them. The CDR3 has 14 residues. The germline V gene has CDR1 SGHVS and CDR2 FQNEAQ. As DNA, the CDR3 is TGTGCCAGCAGCTCTAGCGCTATCTACAATGAGCAGTTCTTC. Protein product: CASSSSAIYNEQFF.

The chain carries TRBV20-1 and TRBJ1-1; D is uncertain. The CDR3 spans 15 residues. Germline loops: CDR1 DFQATT, CDR2 SNEGSKA (reference sequence). Trimming took off 0 bases at V and 0 bases at J, with 11 bases between the two ends. For the CDR3, the DNA is TGCAGTGCTAGAGATCTGGCAAGAATGAACACTGAAGCTTTCTTT. Amino acids: CSARDLARMNTEAFF.

This chain connects TRBV6-5 to TRBJ2-1; TRBD1 matches 9 bases. Germline V gene lookup returns CDR1 MNHEY and CDR2 SVGAGI. The CDR3 covers 15 residues. V lost 0 bases to trimming and J lost 7 bases; unmatched junction nucleotides: 4. The CDR3, as DNA: TGTGCCAGCAGTTACTCCCTCGACAGGGGGAATGAGCAGTTCTTC. Encoded protein: CASSYSLDRGNEQFF.

V and J are TRBV7-8 and TRBJ2-1, with D possibly being TRBD2 (6 bases). Germline assignment: CDR1 SGHVS and CDR2 FQNEAQ. V was trimmed by 0 bases and J by 9 bases, leaving 12 bases between them. This CDR3 has 14 residues. The CDR3 DNA reads as TGTGCCAGCAGCTTAGCGAAGGCGGGAAGTGAGCAGTTCTTC. This sequence encodes CASSLAKAGSEQFF. The full variable domain, rest sourced from reference TRBV7-8 and TRBJ2-1, is GAGVSQSPRYKVAKRGQDVALRCDPISGHVSLFWYQQALGQGPEFLTYFQNEAQLDKSGLPSDRFFAERPEGSVSTLKIQRTQQEDSAVYLCASSLAKAGSEQFFGPGTRLTVL.

This clonotype was counted a few times. The genes are TRBV14 and TRBJ2-7; D is possibly TRBD2 (5 bases). The CDR3 is 14 residues long. Per germline, CDR1 SGHDN and CDR2 FVKESK. V gave up 5 bases and J gave up 0 bases, with 11 bases separating them. CDR3 nucleotide sequence: TGTGCCAGCAGCTCAAGGACTCTCTCCTACGAGCAGTACTTC. As protein: CASSSRTLSYEQYF.

The chain employs TRBV19 and TRBJ2-1; D remains unclear. V lost 5 bases and J lost 8, with 13 bases in between. This CDR3 region has 13 residues. Germline-derived CDR1 and CDR2 are LNHDA and SQIVND (reference sequence). The CDR3: CASSYRSSDEQFF. The CDR3 nucleotides are TGTGCCAGTAGTTACCGTAGTTCGGATGAGCAGTTCTTC. Drawing the rest from reference TRBV19 and TRBJ2-1, the complete variable domain is DGGITQSPKYLFRKEGQNVTLSCEQNLNHDAMYWYRQDPGQGLRLIYYSQIVNDFQKGDIAEGYSVSREKKESFPLTVTSAQKNPTAFYLCASSYRSSDEQFFGPGTRLTVL.

This clonotype was picked up a small number of times. The V call is TRBV12-3 or TRBV12-4, the J call TRBJ2-7; 7 nucleotides align to TRBD2. With V trimmed by 2 bases and J by 5 bases, 6 bases remained unmatched. CDR3 length: 14 residues. The CDR3 loop reads CASSLPPGGNEQYF. The CDR3 nucleotides read TGTGCCAGCAGTTTACCCCCGGGAGGAAACGAGCAGTACTTC.

The chain recombines TRBV24-1 with TRBJ2-2; 9 nucleotides line up with TRBD2. V lost 3 bases, J lost 3 bases, and 10 bases stayed unmatched. CDR3 length equals 18 residues. Per the germline V gene, CDR1 is KGHDR and CDR2 is SFDVKD. CDR3 sequence (DNA): TGTGCCACCAGTGATCCGCGGACTAGCGAAAGAGACACCGGGGAGCTGTTTTTT. Its protein product is CATSDPRTSERDTGELFF.

The chain links TRBV27 to TRBJ2-2; D is possibly TRBD2 (6 bases). With 3 bases removed from V and 5 bases from J, the gap between germline ends came to 13 bases. The CDR3 sequence is 15 residues long. Per germline, CDR1 MNHEY and CDR2 SMNVEV (reference sequence). The CDR3 DNA reads TGTGCCAGCAGTTTTCGGCGGGGCCCAACCGGGGAGCTGTTTTTT. Amino acid sequence: CASSFRRGPTGELFF.

The V call is TRBV20-1, the J call TRBJ1-1; D ambiguous. Germline lookup yields CDR1 DFQATT and CDR2 SNEGSKA (reference sequence). V was cut by 3 bases and J by 1 base, with 6 bases left in between. The CDR3 is 12 residues long. As DNA, the CDR3 is TGCAGTGCTAGGGACGGGAACACTGAAGCTTTCTTT. It encodes CSARDGNTEAFF.

J is TRBJ2-5 and V is TRBV4-1, with a tentative D call TRBD1 (6 bases). Germline CDR1 and CDR2: MGHRA and YSYEKL. The CDR3 runs 16 residues. Trimming stripped 1 base from V and 1 base from J, with 13 bases between. CDR3 in DNA: TGCGCCAGCAGCCAAGGCTACCCAGGGGCCCAAGAGACCCAGTACTTC. Its translation is CASSQGYPGAQETQYF.